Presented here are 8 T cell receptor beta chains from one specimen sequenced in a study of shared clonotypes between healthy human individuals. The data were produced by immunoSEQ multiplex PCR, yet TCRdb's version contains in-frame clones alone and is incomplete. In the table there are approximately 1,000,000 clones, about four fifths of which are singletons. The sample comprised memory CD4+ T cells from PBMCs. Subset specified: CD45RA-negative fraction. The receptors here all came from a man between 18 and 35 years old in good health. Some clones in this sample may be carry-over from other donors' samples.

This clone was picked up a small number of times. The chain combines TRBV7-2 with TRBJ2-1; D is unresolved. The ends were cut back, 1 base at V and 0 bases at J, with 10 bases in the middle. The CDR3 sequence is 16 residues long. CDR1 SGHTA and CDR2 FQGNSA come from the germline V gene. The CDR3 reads CASSLGAGVSYNEQFF. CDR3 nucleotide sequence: TGTGCCAGCAGCTTAGGAGCTGGGGTCTCCTACAATGAGCAGTTCTTC.

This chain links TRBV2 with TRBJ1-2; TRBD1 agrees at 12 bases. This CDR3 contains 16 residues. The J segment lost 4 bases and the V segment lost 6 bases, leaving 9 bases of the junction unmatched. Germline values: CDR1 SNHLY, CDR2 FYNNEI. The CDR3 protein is CASSGTGGGLGYGYTF. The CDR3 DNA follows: TGTGCCAGCAGCGGGACAGGGGGCGGTTTGGGCTATGGCTACACCTTC.

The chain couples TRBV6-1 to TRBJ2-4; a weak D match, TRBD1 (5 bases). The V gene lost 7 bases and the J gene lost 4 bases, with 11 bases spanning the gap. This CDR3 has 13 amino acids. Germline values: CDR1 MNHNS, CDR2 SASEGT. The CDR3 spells CASNQGTKNIQYF. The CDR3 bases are TGTGCCAGCAATCAGGGAACTAAAAACATTCAGTACTTC.

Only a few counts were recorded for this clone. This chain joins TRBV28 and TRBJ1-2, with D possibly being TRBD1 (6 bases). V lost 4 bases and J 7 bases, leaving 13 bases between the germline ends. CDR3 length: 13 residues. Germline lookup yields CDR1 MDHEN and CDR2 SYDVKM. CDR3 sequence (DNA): TGTGCCAGCAGTTCCTCACAGGGTGGTGGCTACACCTTC. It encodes CASSSSQGGGYTF.

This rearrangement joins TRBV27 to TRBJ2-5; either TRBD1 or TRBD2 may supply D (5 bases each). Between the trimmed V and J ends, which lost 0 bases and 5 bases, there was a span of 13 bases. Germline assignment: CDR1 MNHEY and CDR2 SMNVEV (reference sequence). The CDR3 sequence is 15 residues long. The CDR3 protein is CASSLSRGVWETQYF. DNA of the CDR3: TGTGCCAGCAGTTTATCGAGGGGCGTATGGGAGACCCAGTACTTC.

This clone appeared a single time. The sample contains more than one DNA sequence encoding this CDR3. In DNA form, the CDR3 reads TGCGCCAGCAGCTTGGAGGGACAGGGTCCTGGAAACACCATATATTTT. This translates into CASSLEGQGPGNTIYF. The chain uses TRBV5-1 and TRBJ1-3; 9 nucleotides line up with TRBD1. The CDR3 is 16 amino acids. CDR1 is SGHRS, CDR2 YFSETQ, per germline. V lost 0 bases and J lost 2; bases outside the gene matches: 3.

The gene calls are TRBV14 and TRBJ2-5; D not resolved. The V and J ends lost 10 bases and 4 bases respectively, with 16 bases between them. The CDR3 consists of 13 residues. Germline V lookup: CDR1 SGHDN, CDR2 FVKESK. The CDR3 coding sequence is TGTGCCACCAAACGGAGTGGGTCAGAGACCCAGTACTTC. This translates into CATKRSGSETQYF.

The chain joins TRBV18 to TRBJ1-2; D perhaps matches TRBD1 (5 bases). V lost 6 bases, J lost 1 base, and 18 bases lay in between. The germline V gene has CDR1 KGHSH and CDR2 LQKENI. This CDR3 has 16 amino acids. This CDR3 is CASSPQGLLGNYGYTF. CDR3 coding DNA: TGTGCCAGCTCTCCTCAGGGCCTTCTTGGTAACTATGGCTACACCTTC. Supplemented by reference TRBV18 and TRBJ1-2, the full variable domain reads NAGVMQNPRHLVRRRGQEARLRCSPMKGHSHVYWYRQLPEEGLKFMVYLQKENIIDESGMPKERFSAEFPKEGPSILRIQQVVRGDSAAYFCASSPQGLLGNYGYTFGSGTRLTVV.